The present T cell receptor beta chain was sequenced within a study of blood T cell repertoires in COVID-19. Study information: The United States, Italy and Spain were the sources of the acute and convalescent COVID-19 samples.

The CDR3 covers 14 residues. Per the germline V gene, CDR1 is MNHEY and CDR2 is SVGEGT. V dropped 0 bases and J dropped 0 bases, with 5 bases sitting between them. How the authors handled the data: Cell counts per sample came from amplifying reference gene primers. Method: immunoSEQ multiplex PCR; TCRdb's copy keeps in-frame clones and lacks some. The V and J calls and clone size come from that table; D and trimming were worked out from the DNA. The sample consists of more than 200,000 clones, about nine tenths of them appearing once. The sequence was collected from a woman in her sixties with acute or convalescent COVID-19. The sample comprised peripheral blood. V usage is TRBV6-2 or TRBV6-3 and J usage is TRBJ1-1; D unclear. The CDR3 nucleotides are TGTGCCAGCAGTTACTCGACTGTGAACACTGAAGCTTTCTTT. This codes for CASSYSTVNTEAFF.